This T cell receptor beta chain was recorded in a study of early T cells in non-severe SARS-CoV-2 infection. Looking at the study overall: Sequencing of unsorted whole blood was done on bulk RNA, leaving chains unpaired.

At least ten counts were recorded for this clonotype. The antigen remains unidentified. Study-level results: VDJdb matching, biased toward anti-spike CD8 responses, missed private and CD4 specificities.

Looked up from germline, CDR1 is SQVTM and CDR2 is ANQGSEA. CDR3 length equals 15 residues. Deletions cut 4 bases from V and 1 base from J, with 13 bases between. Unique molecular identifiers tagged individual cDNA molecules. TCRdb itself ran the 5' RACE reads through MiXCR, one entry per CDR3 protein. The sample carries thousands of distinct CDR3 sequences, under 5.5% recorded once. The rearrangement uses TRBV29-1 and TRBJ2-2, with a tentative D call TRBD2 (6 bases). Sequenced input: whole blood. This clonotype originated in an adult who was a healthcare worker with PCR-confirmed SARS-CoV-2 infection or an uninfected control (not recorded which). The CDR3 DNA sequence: TGCAGCGTTGGCCGACTAGGAATGAACACCGGGGAGCTGTTTTTT. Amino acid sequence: CSVGRLGMNTGELFF.